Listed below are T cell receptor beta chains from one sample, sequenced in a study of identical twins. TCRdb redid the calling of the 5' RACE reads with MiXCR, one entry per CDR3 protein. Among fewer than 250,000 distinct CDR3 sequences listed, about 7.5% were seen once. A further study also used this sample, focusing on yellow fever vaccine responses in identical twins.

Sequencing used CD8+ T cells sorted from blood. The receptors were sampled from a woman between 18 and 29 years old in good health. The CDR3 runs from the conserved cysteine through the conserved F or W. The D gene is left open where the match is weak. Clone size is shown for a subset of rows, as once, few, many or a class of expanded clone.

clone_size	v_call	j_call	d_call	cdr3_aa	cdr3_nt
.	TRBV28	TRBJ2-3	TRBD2	CASSSSPQLAGGTDTQYF	TGTGCCAGCAGTTCCTCACCGCAACTAGCGGGAGGCACAGATACGCAGTATTTT
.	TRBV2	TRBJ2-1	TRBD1	CASSAGQGYNEQFF	TGTGCCAGCAGTGCGGGACAGGGTTACAATGAGCAGTTCTTC
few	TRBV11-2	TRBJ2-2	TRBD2	CASSWGGMGTGELFF	TGTGCCAGCAGCTGGGGGGGTATGGGCACCGGGGAGCTGTTTTTT
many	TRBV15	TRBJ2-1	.	CATSRDILGLDEQFF	TGTGCCACCAGCCGGGACATCCTTGGTTTGGATGAGCAGTTCTTC
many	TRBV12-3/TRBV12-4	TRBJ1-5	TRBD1	CASRPDRWDLQHF	TGTGCCAGCAGACCGGACAGGTGGGATCTCCAGCATTTT
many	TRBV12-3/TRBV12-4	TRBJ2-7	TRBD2	CASSPGTSGPYEQYF	TGTGCCAGCAGTCCCGGGACTAGCGGACCCTACGAGCAGTACTTC
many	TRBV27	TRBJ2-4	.	CASSPLGTQAKNIQYF	TGTGCCAGCAGTCCATTGGGTACTCAAGCCAAAAACATTCAGTACTTC
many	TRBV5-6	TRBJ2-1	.	CASSWYTTRTDNEQFF	TGTGCCAGCAGCTGGTATACGACCCGTACAGACAATGAGCAGTTCTTC
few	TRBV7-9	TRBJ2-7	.	CASSPPISYEQYF	TGTGCCAGCAGCCCCCCAATTAGCTACGAGCAGTACTTC
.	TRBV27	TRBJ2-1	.	CASSLYAGEQFF	TGTGCCAGCAGTTTATACGCTGGTGAGCAGTTCTTC
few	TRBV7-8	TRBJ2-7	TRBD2	CASSLLRGLADTSGHEQYF	TGTGCCAGCAGCTTATTACGGGGACTAGCGGACACGAGCGGGCACGAGCAGTACTTC
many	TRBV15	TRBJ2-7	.	CATSQDSYEQYF	TGTGCCACCAGCCAAGACAGCTACGAGCAGTACTTC
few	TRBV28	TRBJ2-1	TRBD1	CASSLKDRGLGEQFF	TGTGCCAGCAGTTTGAAGGACAGGGGACTTGGTGAGCAGTTCTTC
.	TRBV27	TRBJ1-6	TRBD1	CASSLMGQGVSPLHF	TGTGCCAGCAGTTTAATGGGACAGGGTGTGTCACCCCTCCACTTT
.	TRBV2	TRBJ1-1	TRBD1	CAICFVSLAGTGATEAFF	TGTGCCATCTGTTTTGTTAGTTTAGCGGGGACAGGGGCTACTGAAGCTTTCTTT
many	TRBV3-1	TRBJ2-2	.	CASSLPTKSTGELFF	TGTGCCAGCAGCCTCCCGACTAAGAGCACCGGGGAGCTGTTTTTT
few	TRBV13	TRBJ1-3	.	CASSLGRTAVSGNTIYF	TGTGCCAGCAGCTTAGGTAGGACAGCAGTCTCTGGAAACACCATATATTTT
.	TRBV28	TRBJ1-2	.	CASRISAENYGYTF	TGTGCCAGCAGGATAAGTGCAGAAAATTATGGCTACACCTTC
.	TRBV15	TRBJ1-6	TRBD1	CATSREATGGNSPLHF	TGTGCCACCAGCAGAGAAGCGACAGGGGGTAATTCACCCCTCCACTTT
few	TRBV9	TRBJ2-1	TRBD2	CASSQPVAGGVYNEQFF	TGTGCCAGCAGCCAACCCGTAGCGGGAGGGGTGTACAATGAGCAGTTCTTC
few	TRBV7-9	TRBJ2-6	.	CASSLALVSGANVLTF	TGTGCCAGCAGCTTAGCTCTTGTCTCTGGGGCCAACGTCCTGACTTTC
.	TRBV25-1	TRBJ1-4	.	CASMGEKLFF	TGTGCCAGCATGGGAGAAAAACTGTTTTTT
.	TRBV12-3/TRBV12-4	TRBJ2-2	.	CASSFRVLLDTGELFF	TGTGCCAGCAGTTTTCGGGTTCTATTGGACACCGGGGAGCTGTTTTTT
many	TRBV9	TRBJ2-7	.	CASSAQGYEQYF	TGTGCCAGCAGCGCCCAGGGCTACGAGCAGTACTTC
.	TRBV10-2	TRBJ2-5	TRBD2	CASSTHSGITQETQYF	TGCGCCAGCAGCACCCATAGCGGGATTACACAAGAGACCCAGTACTTC
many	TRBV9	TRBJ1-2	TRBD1	CASSVDGQGGYTF	TGTGCCAGCAGCGTAGACGGACAGGGTGGCTACACCTTC
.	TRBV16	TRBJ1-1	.	CASSQYGVGTEAFF	TGTGCCAGCAGCCAATACGGTGTGGGCACTGAAGCTTTCTTT
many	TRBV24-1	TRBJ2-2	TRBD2	CATSDPRTSSTGELFF	TGTGCCACCAGTGATCCCAGGACTAGCAGCACCGGGGAGCTGTTTTTT
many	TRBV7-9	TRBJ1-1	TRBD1	CASSLRDSRRTEAFF	TGTGCCAGCAGCTTAAGGGACAGCCGTCGTACTGAAGCTTTCTTT
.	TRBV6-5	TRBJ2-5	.	CASSYGGGEETQYF	TGTGCCAGCAGTTACGGCGGAGGAGAAGAGACCCAGTACTTC
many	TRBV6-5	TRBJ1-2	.	CASSYSWSGRTYGYTF	TGTGCCAGCAGTTACTCGTGGTCAGGGAGAACCTATGGCTACACCTTC
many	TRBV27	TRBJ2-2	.	CASSFERNTGELFF	TGTGCCAGCAGTTTCGAGAGAAACACCGGGGAGCTGTTTTTT
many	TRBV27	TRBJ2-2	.	CASSSYPSRPNGELFF	TGTGCCAGCAGTTCCTATCCGTCCCGACCAAACGGGGAGCTGTTTTTT
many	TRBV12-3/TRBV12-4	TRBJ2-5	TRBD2	CASSAPQPAGKETQYF	TGTGCCAGCAGTGCCCCCCAGCCAGCGGGGAAAGAGACCCAGTACTTC
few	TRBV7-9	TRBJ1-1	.	CASSYLLNTEAFF	TGTGCCAGCAGCTACCTCCTGAACACTGAAGCTTTCTTT
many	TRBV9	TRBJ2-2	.	CASAGSGELFF	TGTGCTTCCGCTGGGTCCGGGGAGCTGTTTTTT
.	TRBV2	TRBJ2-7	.	CASSVDPAPSYEQYF	TGTGCCAGCAGTGTAGACCCCGCTCCCTCCTACGAGCAGTACTTC
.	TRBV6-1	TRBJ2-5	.	CASKPNLQGQETQYF	TGTGCCAGTAAACCCAATTTACAGGGCCAAGAGACCCAGTACTTC
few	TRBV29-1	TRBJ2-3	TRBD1	CSVEGQGEPDTQYF	TGCAGCGTTGAAGGACAGGGAGAGCCAGATACGCAGTATTTT
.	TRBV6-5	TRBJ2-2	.	CASSYGRHGELFF	TGTGCCAGCAGTTACGGGAGACACGGGGAGCTGTTTTTT
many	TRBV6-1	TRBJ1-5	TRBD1	CASSPGQVASQPQHF	TGTGCCAGCAGCCCGGGACAGGTCGCCAGTCAGCCCCAGCATTTT